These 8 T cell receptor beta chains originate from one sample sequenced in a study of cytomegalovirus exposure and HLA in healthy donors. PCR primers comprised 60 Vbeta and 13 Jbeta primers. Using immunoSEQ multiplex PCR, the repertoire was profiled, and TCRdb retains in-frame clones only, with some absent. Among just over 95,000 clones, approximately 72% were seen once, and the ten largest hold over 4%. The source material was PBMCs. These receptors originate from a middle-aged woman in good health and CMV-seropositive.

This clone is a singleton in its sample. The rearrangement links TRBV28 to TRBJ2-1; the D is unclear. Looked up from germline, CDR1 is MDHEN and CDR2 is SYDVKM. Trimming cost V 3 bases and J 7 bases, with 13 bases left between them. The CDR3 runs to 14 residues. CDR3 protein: CASSFLSPSNEQFF. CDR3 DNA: TGTGCCAGCAGTTTCTTGAGCCCCTCTAATGAGCAGTTCTTC.

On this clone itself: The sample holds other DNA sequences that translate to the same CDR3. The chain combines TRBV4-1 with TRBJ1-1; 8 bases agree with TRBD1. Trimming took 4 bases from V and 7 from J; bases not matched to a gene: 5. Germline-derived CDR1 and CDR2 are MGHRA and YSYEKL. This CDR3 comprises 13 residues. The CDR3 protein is CASSPTGGFEAFF. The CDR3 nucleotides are TGCGCCAGCAGCCCCACAGGGGGTTTTGAAGCTTTCTTT.

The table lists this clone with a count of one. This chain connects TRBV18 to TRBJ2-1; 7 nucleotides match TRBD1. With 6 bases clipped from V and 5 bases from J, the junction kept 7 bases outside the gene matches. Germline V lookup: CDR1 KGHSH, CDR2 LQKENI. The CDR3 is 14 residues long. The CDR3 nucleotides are TGTGCCAGCTCCCCTGGGACAGACCACAATGAGCAGTTCTTC. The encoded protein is CASSPGTDHNEQFF.

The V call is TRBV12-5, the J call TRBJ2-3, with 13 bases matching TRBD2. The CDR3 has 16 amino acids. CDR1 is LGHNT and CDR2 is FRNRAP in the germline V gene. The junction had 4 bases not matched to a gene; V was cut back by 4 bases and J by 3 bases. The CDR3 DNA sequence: TGTGCTAGTGGTTGGGGACTAGCGGGACCTACAGATACGCAGTATTTT. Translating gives CASGWGLAGPTDTQYF.

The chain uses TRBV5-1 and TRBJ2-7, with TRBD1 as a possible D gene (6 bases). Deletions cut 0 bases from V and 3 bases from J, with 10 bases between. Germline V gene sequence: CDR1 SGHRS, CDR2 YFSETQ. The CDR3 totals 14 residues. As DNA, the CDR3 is TGCGCCAGCAGCTTGGGGAACAGGGTCTACGAGCAGTACTTC. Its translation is CASSLGNRVYEQYF.

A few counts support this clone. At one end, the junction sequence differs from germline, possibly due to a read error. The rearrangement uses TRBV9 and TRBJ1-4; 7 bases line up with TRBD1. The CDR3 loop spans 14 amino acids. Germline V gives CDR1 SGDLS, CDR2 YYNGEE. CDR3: CASNPTGTSEKLFF. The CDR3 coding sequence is TGTGCCAGCAACCCGACAGGGACTAGTGAAAAACTGTTTTTT.

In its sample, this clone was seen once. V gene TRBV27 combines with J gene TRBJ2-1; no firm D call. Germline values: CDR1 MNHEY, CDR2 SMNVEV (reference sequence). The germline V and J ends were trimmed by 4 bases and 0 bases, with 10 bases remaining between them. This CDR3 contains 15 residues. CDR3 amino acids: CASSSGFASYNEQFF. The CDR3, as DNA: TGTGCCAGCAGTTCCGGGTTTGCCTCCTACAATGAGCAGTTCTTC.

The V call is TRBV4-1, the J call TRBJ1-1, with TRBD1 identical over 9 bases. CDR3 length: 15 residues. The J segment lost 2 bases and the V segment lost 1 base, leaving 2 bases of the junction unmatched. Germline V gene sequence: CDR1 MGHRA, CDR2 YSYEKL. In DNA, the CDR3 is TGCGCCAGCAGCCAAGCGGACAGGGGAAACACTGAAGCTTTCTTT. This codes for CASSQADRGNTEAFF.